A selection of T cell receptor beta chains follows, all from one sample in a study of T cell responses to AZD1222 COVID-19 vaccine. Here immunoSEQ multiplex PCR was the method, and the copy in TCRdb shows in-frame clones only, minus some. This table holds under 200,000 clones, approximately 92% found once. The input for sequencing was peripheral blood, taken on day 0 of AZD1222 vaccination. These receptor sequences come from an adult in good health. CDR3s include the opening cysteine and the closing phenylalanine or tryptophan. D genes are given only for firm matches. The size of a clone is reported for some rows only, either as once, few or many, or as a class for expanded clones.

d_call	v_call	clone_size	j_call	cdr3_aa	cdr3_nt
NA	TRBV5-5	NA	TRBJ2-3	CASSLGHASTDTQYF	TGTGCCAGCAGCTTGGGACACGCCAGCACAGATACGCAGTATTTT
NA	TRBV5-1	NA	TRBJ2-7	CASSPQQYF	TGCGCCAGCAGCCCCCAGCAGTACTTC
TRBD1	TRBV7-2	once	TRBJ1-1	CASSSTGVPEAFF	TGTGCCAGCAGCTCTACAGGGGTCCCTGAAGCTTTCTTT
NA	TRBV18	once	TRBJ2-3	CASSPGQNLKHGGTQYF	TGTGCCAGCTCACCGGGACAGAACCTAAAACACGGGGGTACGCAGTATTTT
NA	TRBV7-2	NA	TRBJ2-2	CASSLATNTGELFF	TGTGCCAGCAGCTTAGCGACGAACACCGGGGAGCTGTTTTTT
TRBD1	TRBV29-1	once	TRBJ1-2	CTVPGTAGGYTF	TGCACGGTACCCGGGACAGCGGGGGGCTACACCTTC
NA	TRBV10-1	NA	TRBJ1-2	CASSASYNYGYTF	TGCGCCAGCAGTGCGTCCTATAACTATGGCTACACCTTC
NA	TRBV2	NA	TRBJ2-7	CASKGGSYEQYF	TGTGCCAGCAAGGGCGGCTCCTACGAGCAGTACTTC
NA	TRBV3-1/TRBV3-2	few	TRBJ2-1	CASSPRHSLWWGEQFF	TGTGCCAGCAGCCCCCGCCATAGCCTATGGTGGGGTGAGCAGTTCTTC
TRBD1	TRBV12-5	NA	TRBJ2-1	CASVRTQGAGEQFF	TGTGCTAGTGTTCGGACTCAGGGGGCGGGTGAGCAGTTCTTC
NA	TRBV12-5	NA	TRBJ1-3	CASGPHGNTIYF	TGTGCTAGTGGCCCCCACGGAAACACCATATATTTT
NA	TRBV27	NA	TRBJ1-5	CASSLKGFNQPQHF	TGTGCCAGCAGTTTAAAGGGTTTCAATCAGCCCCAGCATTTT
NA	TRBV4-1	NA	TRBJ1-5	CASSQDPTHSNQPQHF	TGCGCCAGCAGCCAAGACCCGACACATAGCAATCAGCCCCAGCATTTT
NA	TRBV6-6	NA	TRBJ2-6	CASSFRDTAGANVLTF	TGTGCCAGCAGTTTCAGGGATACGGCTGGGGCCAACGTCCTGACTTTC
TRBD1	TRBV9	NA	TRBJ1-2	CASSYRTGIGYTF	TGTGCCAGCAGCTATAGGACAGGGATCGGCTACACCTTC
TRBD1	TRBV19	NA	TRBJ1-5	CASSTRTGTEPQHF	TGTGCCAGTAGTACCCGGACAGGGACGGAGCCCCAGCATTTT
TRBD1	TRBV5-1	NA	TRBJ1-3	CASSEGQGGTIYF	TGCGCCAGCAGCGAGGGACAGGGAGGCACCATATATTTT
TRBD1	TRBV4-3	NA	TRBJ1-4	CASSQGGGTGGNYNEKLFF	TGCGCCAGCAGCCAAGGGGGAGGGACAGGGGGCAATTATAATGAAAAACTGTTTTTT
NA	TRBV18	once	TRBJ1-5	CASSPGNSNQPQHF	TGTGCCAGCTCACCTGGGAATAGCAATCAGCCCCAGCATTTT
TRBD1	TRBV2	NA	TRBJ2-5	CASSRTGARETQYF	TGTGCCAGCAGCCGGACAGGGGCGCGGGAGACCCAGTACTTC
NA	TRBV4-3	NA	TRBJ1-1	CASSQVPRDSREAFF	TGCGCCAGCAGCCAAGTCCCCCGGGACTCTAGGGAAGCTTTCTTT
NA	TRBV11-1	NA	TRBJ2-7	CASSSSYEQYF	TGTGCCAGCAGCTCGTCCTACGAGCAGTACTTC
TRBD1	TRBV7-9	once	TRBJ1-6	CASSLSGTGSPLHF	TGTGCCAGCAGCTTATCGGGGACAGGGTCACCCCTCCACTTT
NA	TRBV4-3	NA	TRBJ1-2	CASSPHTGPYRGYTF	TGCGCCAGCAGCCCCCATACAGGCCCATATCGAGGCTACACCTTC
TRBD1	TRBV5-1	NA	TRBJ1-2	CASSSWTGGKGYTF	TGCGCCAGCAGCTCGTGGACAGGAGGGAAAGGCTACACCTTC
NA	TRBV9	NA	TRBJ1-3	CASSPGGSGNTIYF	TGTGCCAGCAGCCCCGGGGGGAGTGGAAACACCATATATTTT
NA	TRBV5-1	NA	TRBJ1-4	CASSLAAGNNEKLFF	TGCGCCAGCAGCTTAGCAGCAGGGAATAATGAAAAACTGTTTTTT
NA	TRBV12-3/TRBV12-4	NA	TRBJ2-5	CASSLRWEETQYF	TGTGCCAGCAGTTTGCGGTGGGAAGAGACCCAGTACTTC
NA	TRBV4-1	NA	TRBJ2-3	CASSQVVGFGDTQYF	TGCGCCAGCAGCCAAGTCGTGGGCTTTGGAGATACGCAGTATTTT
TRBD2	TRBV3-1/TRBV3-2	NA	TRBJ2-1	CASSQDRTSGSLGEQFF	TGTGCCAGCAGCCAAGACCGGACTAGCGGGAGTCTTGGTGAGCAGTTCTTC
NA	TRBV5-6	NA	TRBJ1-1	CASSSPGADTEAFF	TGTGCCAGCAGCTCCCCAGGGGCGGACACTGAAGCTTTCTTT
TRBD1	TRBV6-5	NA	TRBJ1-1	CASQGQGGTEAFF	TGTGCCAGCCAGGGACAGGGGGGCACTGAAGCTTTCTTT
TRBD2	TRBV19	NA	TRBJ2-3	CASSTGGATQYF	TGTGCCAGTAGTACGGGGGGGGCAACGCAGTATTTT
TRBD2	TRBV18	NA	TRBJ2-3	CASSPGLAGTDTQYF	TGTGCCAGCTCACCGGGACTAGCGGGAACAGATACGCAGTATTTT
NA	TRBV20-1	NA	TRBJ1-1	CSARRQFEAFF	TGCAGTGCTAGAAGGCAGTTTGAAGCTTTCTTT
NA	TRBV18	NA	TRBJ1-2	CASSPGTDNYGYTF	TGTGCCAGCTCACCAGGCACAGATAACTATGGCTACACCTTC
TRBD1	TRBV7-6	NA	TRBJ2-7	CASSGTGTSEQYF	TGTGCCAGCAGCGGGACAGGGACGTCCGAGCAGTACTTC
NA	TRBV29-1	NA	TRBJ2-1	CSVEDREDEQFF	TGCAGCGTTGAAGACAGGGAGGATGAGCAGTTCTTC
NA	TRBV4-2	NA	TRBJ2-1	CASSQDPSRQFF	TGTGCCAGCAGCCAAGATCCTTCCCGCCAGTTCTTC
TRBD2	TRBV5-1	NA	TRBJ2-1	CASSPSGGSYNEQFF	TGCGCCAGCAGCCCGAGCGGGGGCTCCTACAATGAGCAGTTCTTC
NA	TRBV9	NA	TRBJ1-2	CASSSHGGGANYGYTF	TGTGCCAGCAGCTCCCATGGAGGGGGAGCTAACTATGGCTACACCTTC
NA	TRBV7-2	NA	TRBJ1-3	CASSLVRGSGNTIYF	TGTGCCAGCAGCTTAGTCAGGGGCTCTGGAAACACCATATATTTT
NA	TRBV4-2	NA	TRBJ2-3	CASSQDFGLGGDTQYF	TGTGCCAGCAGCCAAGATTTCGGCTTAGGTGGGGATACGCAGTATTTT
TRBD1	TRBV5-1	NA	TRBJ2-7	CASSYRDRASYEQYF	TGCGCCAGCAGCTACCGGGACAGAGCCTCCTACGAGCAGTACTTC
TRBD1	TRBV11-3	NA	TRBJ2-1	CASSQDRASYNEQFF	TGTGCCAGCAGCCAGGACAGGGCCTCCTACAATGAGCAGTTCTTC
NA	TRBV30	NA	TRBJ1-3	CAWSVPQGRPLGNTIYF	TGTGCCTGGAGTGTACCCCAGGGGCGTCCGCTTGGAAACACCATATATTTT
NA	TRBV12-5	once	TRBJ1-5	CASGLTGQSNQPQHF	TGTGCTAGTGGTTTGACTGGACAGAGCAATCAGCCCCAGCATTTT
TRBD1	TRBV9	NA	TRBJ1-4	CASSSQDRPNEKLFF	TGTGCCAGCAGCTCCCAGGACAGGCCCAATGAAAAACTGTTTTTT
NA	TRBV11-2	NA	TRBJ1-6	CASSLGVVTGNSPLHF	TGTGCCAGCAGCTTAGGGGTAGTTACAGGGAATTCACCCCTCCACTTT
TRBD1	TRBV10-1	NA	TRBJ2-7	CATRTGKDEQYF	TGCGCCACCAGGACAGGGAAGGACGAGCAGTACTTC
TRBD1	TRBV27	NA	TRBJ2-1	CASSSLTGEHEQFF	TGTGCCAGCAGTTCCCTGACAGGGGAACATGAGCAGTTCTTC
TRBD1	TRBV11-3	NA	TRBJ2-3	CASSLGGQGITDTQYF	TGTGCCAGCAGCTTAGGGGGACAGGGGATCACAGATACGCAGTATTTT
TRBD1	TRBV27	NA	TRBJ1-5	CASRPGTGSNQPQHF	TGTGCCAGCAGGCCAGGGACAGGTAGCAATCAGCCCCAGCATTTT
TRBD2	TRBV3-1/TRBV3-2	few	TRBJ2-3	CASSQGGLPKFTDTQYF	TGTGCCAGCAGCCAAGGGGGACTACCGAAATTCACAGATACGCAGTATTTT
NA	TRBV7-3	NA	TRBJ2-1	CASSLGAGSWNEQFF	TGTGCCAGCAGCCTCGGGGCGGGATCATGGAATGAGCAGTTCTTC
NA	TRBV7-8	NA	TRBJ1-1	CASRPQMNTEAFF	TGTGCCAGCAGGCCCCAAATGAACACTGAAGCTTTCTTT
NA	TRBV19	NA	TRBJ2-6	CASSWQGRANVLTF	TGTGCCAGTAGTTGGCAGGGACGGGCCAACGTCCTGACTTTC
NA	TRBV27	NA	TRBJ2-7	CASSYGTPKSYEQYF	TGTGCCAGCAGTTACGGGACTCCAAAATCCTACGAGCAGTACTTC
NA	TRBV9	NA	TRBJ1-1	CASSPTPRSNTEAFF	TGTGCCAGCAGCCCTACACCAAGGTCGAACACTGAAGCTTTCTTT
TRBD1	TRBV6-2/TRBV6-3	NA	TRBJ1-5	CASRPARTGLQPQHF	TGTGCCAGCAGACCTGCAAGGACAGGGCTACAGCCCCAGCATTTT